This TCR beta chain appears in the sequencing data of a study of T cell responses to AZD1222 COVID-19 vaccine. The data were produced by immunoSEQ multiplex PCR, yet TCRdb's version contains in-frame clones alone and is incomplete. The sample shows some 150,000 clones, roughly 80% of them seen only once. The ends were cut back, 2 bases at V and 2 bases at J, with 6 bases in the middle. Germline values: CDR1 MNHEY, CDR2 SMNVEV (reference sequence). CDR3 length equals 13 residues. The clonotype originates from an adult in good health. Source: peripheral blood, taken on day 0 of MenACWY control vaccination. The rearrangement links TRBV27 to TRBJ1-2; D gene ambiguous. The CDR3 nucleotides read TGTGCCAGCAGTTTACTCCCAAACTATGGCTACACCTTC. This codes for CASSLLPNYGYTF.